This TCR beta chain was observed in a study of Tregs in tolerant kidney transplant recipients. Whole-study findings and limits: Expanding Tregs on activated donor B cells appeared to best identify donor-specific TCRbeta clones.

Sequencing used immunoSEQ multiplex PCR; TCRdb keeps in-frame clones, though not all of them. Seen here are over 85,000 clones, 80% to 95% observed once, and the top ten hold around 0.45%. This clone showed up just once. Its antigen remains unknown. Trimming stripped 5 bases from V and 3 bases from J, with 19 bases between. CDR1 SEHNR and CDR2 FQNEAQ come from the germline V gene (reference sequence). CDR3 size: 16 residues. V gene TRBV7-9 combines with J gene TRBJ1-1; no clear D gene. Sequencing was performed on CD4+ T cells from blood, taken before the transplant. The receptor comes from a human donor who received a combined kidney and bone marrow transplant. In DNA form, the CDR3 reads TGTGCCAGCAGCACCGATGGGAGAGGCTTGGACACTGAAGCTTTCTTT. Amino acids: CASSTDGRGLDTEAFF.